This T cell receptor (beta chain) was recorded in a study of radiation and T cells in renal cell carcinoma. Generated by immunoSEQ multiplex PCR, the TCRdb table keeps only in-frame clones and is missing some. The sample shows 150,000 to 160,000 clones, 87% of them seen only once. The sample's time point: blood 2 weeks post-SBRT. Treatment specified: 15 Gy SBRT to primary tumor, nephrectomy 4 weeks later. The sequence came from a woman in her fifties or sixties with renal cell carcinoma. The sequencing used blood, collected from a patient whose treatment included radiotherapy and nephrectomy.

CDR3 in DNA: TGTGCCAGCAGCCAAGAAGGGCGGTTTGAAGCTTTCTTT. Translation: CASSQEGRFEAFF. V and J are TRBV4-2 and TRBJ1-1; D gene unclear. Trimming took 0 bases from V and 7 from J, leaving 9 bases between them. This CDR3 spans 13 amino acids. Germline CDR1 LGHNA, CDR2 YNFKEQ.